Sequencing of this T cell receptor (beta chain) was carried out in a study of T cell changes during pregnancy in multiple sclerosis (dated by TCRdb to between 2018 and 2021). Describing the broader study: Changes in the T cell repertoire over the course of pregnancy were examined in this study in women with multiple sclerosis.

The library was prepared using the immunoSEQ multiplex PCR assay. TCRdb stores this immuneACCESS table with in-frame sequences only. Part of the clones is absent; in the studies checked, under half of the shortfall reflects unresolved V genes, and no reason is known for the rest. The sample table records about 38,000 clones; 90% of these occur just once. Of the sample, around 0.52% falls within the top ten clones. Trimming removed 0 bases from V and 6 bases from J, leaving 2 bases between the germline ends. The CDR3 numbers 11 residues from cysteine through phenylalanine. Kept here is only the CDR3 DNA, which spans 33 bases and is read in frame from base 1. CDR1 and CDR2 are drawn from the germline V gene (reference sequence): LNHNV, YYDKDF. As regards this clone: Its antigen is not yet known. No base quality values were provided; no much bigger clone lies one nucleotide off.

The sequence is built from TRBV15 and TRBJ1-2; no D gene can be assigned with confidence. The receptor was isolated from a female donor with multiple sclerosis, enrolled in a pregnancy study. Sequences were derived from CD4+ T cells from peripheral blood mononuclear cells, sampled in the second trimester of pregnancy. The DNA sequence is given as TGTGCCACCAGCAGAGACGATGGCTACACCTTC. The resulting protein is CATSRDDGYTF.